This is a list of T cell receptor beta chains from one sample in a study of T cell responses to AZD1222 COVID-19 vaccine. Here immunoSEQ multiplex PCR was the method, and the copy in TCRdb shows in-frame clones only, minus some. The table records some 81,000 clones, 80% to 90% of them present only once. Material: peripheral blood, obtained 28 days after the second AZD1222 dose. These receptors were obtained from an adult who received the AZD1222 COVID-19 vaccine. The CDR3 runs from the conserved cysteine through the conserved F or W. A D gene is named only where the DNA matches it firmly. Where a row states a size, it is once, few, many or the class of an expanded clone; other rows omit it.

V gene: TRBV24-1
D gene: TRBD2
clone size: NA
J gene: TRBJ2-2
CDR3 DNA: TGTGCCACCAGTCGCCGGGGGGGCACCGGGGAGCTGTTTTTT
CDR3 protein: CATSRRGGTGELFF

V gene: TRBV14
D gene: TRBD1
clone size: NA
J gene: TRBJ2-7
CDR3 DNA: TGTGCCAGCAGCCAGGACCGGGACAGATGGGCCGAGCAGTACTTC
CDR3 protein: CASSQDRDRWAEQYF

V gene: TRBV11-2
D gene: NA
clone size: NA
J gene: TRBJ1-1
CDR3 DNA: TGTGCCAGCAGCTTAGGAGGGAACACTGAAGCTTTCTTT
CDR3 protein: CASSLGGNTEAFF

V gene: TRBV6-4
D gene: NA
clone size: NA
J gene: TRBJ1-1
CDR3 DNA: TGTGCCAGCAGTGAACGAGGGATTCACACTGAAGCTTTCTTT
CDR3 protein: CASSERGIHTEAFF

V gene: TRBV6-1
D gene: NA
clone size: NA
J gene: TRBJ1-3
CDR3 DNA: TGTGCCAGCAGTGAACAGGCAGGGCCCCCTGGAAACACCATATATTTT
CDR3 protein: CASSEQAGPPGNTIYF

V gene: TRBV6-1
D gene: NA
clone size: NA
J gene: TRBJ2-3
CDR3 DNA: TGTGCCAGCAGTGAAGGGTTTGCTAATCCTGGTACGCAGTATTTT
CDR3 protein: CASSEGFANPGTQYF

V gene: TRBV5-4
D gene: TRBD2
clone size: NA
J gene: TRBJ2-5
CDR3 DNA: TGTGCCAGCAGCCCGAGCGGGGGGGCCGGAGAGACCCAGTACTTC
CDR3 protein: CASSPSGGAGETQYF

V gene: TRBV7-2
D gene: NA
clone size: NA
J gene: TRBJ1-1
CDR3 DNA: TGTGCCAGCAGCTTAGTATGGGTGAACACTGAAGCTTTCTTT
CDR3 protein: CASSLVWVNTEAFF

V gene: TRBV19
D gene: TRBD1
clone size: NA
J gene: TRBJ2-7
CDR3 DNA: TGTGCCAGTAGTATAGGGCAGGGGGCCCTCTACGAGCAGTACTTC
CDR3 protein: CASSIGQGALYEQYF

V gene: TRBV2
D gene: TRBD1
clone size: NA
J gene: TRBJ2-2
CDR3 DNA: TGTGCCAGCAGGGTAGACAGGGAAGCCGGGGAGCTGTTTTTT
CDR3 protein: CASRVDREAGELFF

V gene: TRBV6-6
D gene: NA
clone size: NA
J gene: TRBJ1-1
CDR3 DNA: TGTGCCAGCAGTTACTCGAGTTTGGGCGGCGGGACTGAAGCTTTCTTT
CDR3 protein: CASSYSSLGGGTEAFF

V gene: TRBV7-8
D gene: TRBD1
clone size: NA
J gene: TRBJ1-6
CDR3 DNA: TGTGCCAGCAGCTTAGTCGACAGGGATGGAAATTCACCCCTCCACTTT
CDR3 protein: CASSLVDRDGNSPLHF

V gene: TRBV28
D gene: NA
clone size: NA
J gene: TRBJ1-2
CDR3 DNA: TGTGCCAGCAGTTCCCCCCCCGGAACTGGTGGCTACACCTTC
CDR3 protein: CASSSPPGTGGYTF

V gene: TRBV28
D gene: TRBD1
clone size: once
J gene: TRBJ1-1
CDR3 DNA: TGTGCCAGCAGTTTAATAGGACAGGGCGGGGCTTTCTTT
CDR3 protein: CASSLIGQGGAFF

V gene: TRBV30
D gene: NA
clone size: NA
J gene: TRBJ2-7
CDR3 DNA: TGTGCCTGGAGTGTTACTGGTCAAAACGGGCAGTACTTC
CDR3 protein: CAWSVTGQNGQYF

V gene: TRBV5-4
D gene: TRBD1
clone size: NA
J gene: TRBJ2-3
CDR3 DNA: TGTGCCAGCAGCTTAACTCGGACAGGGGGAACAGATACGCAGTATTTT
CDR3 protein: CASSLTRTGGTDTQYF

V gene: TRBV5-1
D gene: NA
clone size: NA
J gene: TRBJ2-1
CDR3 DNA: TGCGCCAGCAGCTTACCCCGGTTTGCGGGAAAGAACAATGAGCAGTTCTTC
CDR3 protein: CASSLPRFAGKNNEQFF

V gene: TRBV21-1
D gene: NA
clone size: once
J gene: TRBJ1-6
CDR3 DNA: TGTGCCAGCAGCAAAGCGCTAAGTGGGGGACCCTCCTCGAATTCACCCCTCCACTTT
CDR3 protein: CASSKALSGGPSSNSPLHF

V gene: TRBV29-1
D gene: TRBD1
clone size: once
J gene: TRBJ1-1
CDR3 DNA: TGCAGCGTGGAGGGGGACAGGGAGTCTGAAGCTTTCTTT
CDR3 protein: CSVEGDRESEAFF

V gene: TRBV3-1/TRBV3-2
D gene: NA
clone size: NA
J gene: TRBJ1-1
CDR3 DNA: TGTGCCAGCAGCCATGTCAGCTCGAACACTGAAGCTTTCTTT
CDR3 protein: CASSHVSSNTEAFF

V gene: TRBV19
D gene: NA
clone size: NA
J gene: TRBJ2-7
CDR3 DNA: TGTGCCAGTAGTAGGAGGGGCGCTTGGGGAGAGCAGTACTTC
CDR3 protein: CASSRRGAWGEQYF

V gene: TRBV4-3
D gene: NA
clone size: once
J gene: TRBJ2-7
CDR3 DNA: TGCGCCAGCAGCCAAGGGGCCCTCCTAGTCAGCGAGCAGTACTTC
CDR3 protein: CASSQGALLVSEQYF

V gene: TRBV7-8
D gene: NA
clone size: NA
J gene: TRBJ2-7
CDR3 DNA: TGTGCCAGCAGCTTAGGATCCCACAGGGCAGGCGAGCAGTACTTC
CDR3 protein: CASSLGSHRAGEQYF